A selection of T cell receptor beta chains follows, all from one sample in a study of blood T cell repertoires in COVID-19. TCRdb keeps only in-frame clones here, not all; method: immunoSEQ multiplex PCR. The table includes about 81,000 clones, around 89% detected once. Sequencing input: peripheral blood. These TCRs come from a man aged 70 or older with active or convalescent COVID-19. Both conserved end residues are part of each CDR3. Each record gives: V gene, D gene, clone size, J gene, CDR3 DNA, CDR3 protein. D genes are given only for firm matches. A clone size is listed for some rows: how often the clone was seen (once, few, many), or a class if it is expanded.

>TRBV28|NA|NA|TRBJ1-1
TGTGCCAGCAGTTTATATTTTTCAGTGAACACTGAAGCTTTCTTT
CASSLYFSVNTEAFF
>TRBV5-1|NA|NA|TRBJ2-3
TGCGCCAGCAGCACTGCAAGTAACACAGATACGCAGTATTTT
CASSTASNTDTQYF
>TRBV6-2/TRBV6-3|NA|NA|TRBJ1-1
TGTGCCAGCAGTTTCCAGGGTTTGAACACTGAAGCTTTCTTT
CASSFQGLNTEAFF
>TRBV6-6|TRBD1|NA|TRBJ1-2
TGTGCCAGCAGCCCCTCGGGACAGGGCGGTGGCTACACCTTC
CASSPSGQGGGYTF
>TRBV7-9|TRBD1|NA|TRBJ2-7
TGTGCCAGCAGCCAAACCCTTCTCCGGGGACAGGGGTTCTACGAGCAGTACTTC
CASSQTLLRGQGFYEQYF
>TRBV7-8|NA|NA|TRBJ1-2
TGTGCCAGCAGCTTAATCTCCGGTGGGGGCAGTGGCTACACCTTC
CASSLISGGGSGYTF
>TRBV9|NA|NA|TRBJ2-3
TGTGCCAGCAGCGGGGGTCCCGGGGCAGATACGCAGTATTTT
CASSGGPGADTQYF
>TRBV27|NA|NA|TRBJ1-2
TGTGCCAGCAGTTTCCTTACTGGCACAACCATTCAGGGGGGCTACACCTTC
CASSFLTGTTIQGGYTF
>TRBV19|NA|NA|TRBJ1-5
TGTGCCAGTAGTGGAAGACTAACCGGTAATCAGCCCCAGCATTTT
CASSGRLTGNQPQHF
>TRBV4-3|NA|NA|TRBJ2-2
TGCGCCAGCAGCCCGACAGGTCCGAACACCGGGGAGCTGTTTTTT
CASSPTGPNTGELFF
>TRBV4-3|NA|NA|TRBJ2-2
TGCGCCAGCAGCCAAGATCGTCACAGGGCGTACACCGGGGAGCTGTTTTTT
CASSQDRHRAYTGELFF
>TRBV29-1|TRBD2|NA|TRBJ2-5
TGCAGCGTCCCGGGACTAGCGGAGCAAGAGACCCAGTACTTC
CSVPGLAEQETQYF
>TRBV7-9|NA|few|TRBJ1-5
TGTGCCAGCAGCTTAGACGGTCAGCCCCAGCATTTT
CASSLDGQPQHF
>TRBV11-2|TRBD1|NA|TRBJ1-4
TGTGCCAGCAGCCCGGGGACAGGGGGCTTAGGCAAACTGTTTTTT
CASSPGTGGLGKLFF
>TRBV24-1|NA|NA|TRBJ2-7
TGTGCCACCAGAACGGGGTACGAGCAGTACTTC
CATRTGYEQYF
>TRBV24-1|TRBD1|NA|TRBJ1-2
TGTGCCACCAGTGGGACCGGGACAGGCCATGGCTACACCTTC
CATSGTGTGHGYTF
>TRBV7-9|TRBD2|NA|TRBJ2-7
TGTGCCAGCAGCTTAGCACTAGCGGGCGAGCAGTACTTC
CASSLALAGEQYF
>TRBV3-1/TRBV3-2|NA|NA|TRBJ1-2
TGTGCCAGCAGCCAAGATGGTGGAGAGAGGGGCTACACCTTC
CASSQDGGERGYTF
>TRBV18|TRBD1|NA|TRBJ2-7
TGTGCCAGCTCACCCCGGACAGGGGGCTACGAGCAGTACTTC
CASSPRTGGYEQYF
>TRBV18|NA|NA|TRBJ1-1
TGTGCCAGCTCCATCAAAGGGCCAGGGGAGAACACTGAAGCTTTCTTT
CASSIKGPGENTEAFF
>TRBV29-1|TRBD2|once|TRBJ2-5
TGCAGCGCGGCGGGGGGGGCGGAGACCCAGTACTTC
CSAAGGAETQYF
>TRBV29-1|TRBD2|NA|TRBJ2-5
TGCAGCGTTCCTAAGCTAGCGGGATCCAGCGTACAAGAGACCCAGTACTTC
CSVPKLAGSSVQETQYF
>TRBV27|TRBD1|NA|TRBJ2-1
TGTGCCAGCAGTTTAAGGGACAGGGCCGGGAGCGAGCAGTTCTTC
CASSLRDRAGSEQFF
>TRBV9|NA|NA|TRBJ1-3
TGTGCCAGCAGCGTAGACGGGATCTCTGGAAACACCATATATTTT
CASSVDGISGNTIYF
>TRBV20-1|NA|few|TRBJ2-1
TGCAGTGCTATTGACAGCTCCTACAATGAGCAGTTCTTC
CSAIDSSYNEQFF
>TRBV9|NA|NA|TRBJ1-2
TGTGCCAGCAGCCATCCTTCAGGGCCTCAACTTAACTATGGCTACACCTTC
CASSHPSGPQLNYGYTF
>TRBV4-1|TRBD1|NA|TRBJ1-2
TGCGCCAGCAGCCAAGTTGGGGGGACAGGGGTGGGCTACACCTTC
CASSQVGGTGVGYTF
>TRBV18|NA|NA|TRBJ1-4
TGTGCCAGCTCACCACAGGGGGGGAATGAAAAACTGTTTTTT
CASSPQGGNEKLFF
>TRBV4-1|NA|NA|TRBJ1-1
TGCGCCAGCAGCCAAGACGTCAGGCCCAGGGCTGAAGCTTTCTTT
CASSQDVRPRAEAFF
>TRBV6-6|NA|NA|TRBJ2-1
TGTGCCAGCAGTTACCGTGGCAGTTACAATGAGCAGTTCTTC
CASSYRGSYNEQFF
>TRBV25-1|NA|once|TRBJ1-1
TGTGCCAGCAGTGTTAGGGAGGCGGGCACTGAAGCTTTCTTT
CASSVREAGTEAFF
>TRBV6-2/TRBV6-3|TRBD1|NA|TRBJ1-5
TGTGCCAGCAGTCACGGACAGGGCTGGGGCAATCAGCCCCAGCATTTT
CASSHGQGWGNQPQHF
>TRBV6-5|NA|NA|TRBJ1-5
TGTGCCAGCAGTTACCGGGTGGGTTATAATCAGCCCCAGCATTTT
CASSYRVGYNQPQHF
>TRBV19|TRBD1|NA|TRBJ2-2
TGTGCCAGTAGTATGGTGGGACAGCTGGGCACCGGGGAGCTGTTTTTT
CASSMVGQLGTGELFF
>TRBV19|NA|NA|TRBJ1-2
TGTGCCAGTGAGGCCACGGGACTCACCTATGGCTACACCTTC
CASEATGLTYGYTF
>TRBV6-2/TRBV6-3|TRBD1|NA|TRBJ1-5
TGTGCCAGCAGTTCCGGACAGGGAGCCAATCAGCCCCAGCATTTT
CASSSGQGANQPQHF
>TRBV19|TRBD1|NA|TRBJ1-2
TGTGCCAGTAGTATTGGGACAGGGGAGTATGGCTACACCTTC
CASSIGTGEYGYTF
>TRBV7-9|TRBD1|NA|TRBJ2-5
TGTGCCAGCAGCCCGACCCCGGGACAGGGCGGGGAGACCCAGTACTTC
CASSPTPGQGGETQYF
>TRBV3-1/TRBV3-2|TRBD1|NA|TRBJ2-4
TGTGCCAGCAGCGGGGGGACAGGGGCAGCCAAAAACATTCAGTACTTC
CASSGGTGAAKNIQYF
>TRBV10-3|NA|NA|TRBJ2-7
TGTGCCATCAGTGAAGGCAGGGAATACGAGCAGTACTTC
CAISEGREYEQYF
>TRBV11-2|TRBD1|NA|TRBJ1-2
TGTGCCAGCAGCTTATCGGACAGGAACTATGGCTACACCTTC
CASSLSDRNYGYTF
>TRBV9|NA|NA|TRBJ2-2
TGTGCCAGCAGCGCACATTACCTCGGGGGATCCGGGGAGCTGTTTTTT
CASSAHYLGGSGELFF
>TRBV30|TRBD1|NA|TRBJ1-5
TGTGCCTGGAGTGCAGGGACAGTCGGTAATCAGCCCCAGCATTTT
CAWSAGTVGNQPQHF
>TRBV7-9|NA|NA|TRBJ1-4
TGTGCCAGCAGCTTTCTTGCGGGGGGCCGTAATGAAAAACTGTTTTTT
CASSFLAGGRNEKLFF
>TRBV29-1|TRBD1|once|TRBJ1-2
TGCAGCGTGATGGAGTACGGGACAGGAGACTATGGCTACACCTTC
CSVMEYGTGDYGYTF
>TRBV7-2|TRBD1|NA|TRBJ1-6
TGTGCCAGCAGGTTGGACAGGGGAGTGACTTCACCCCTCCACTTT
CASRLDRGVTSPLHF
>TRBV5-4|NA|NA|TRBJ1-2
TGTGCCAGCAGCTTGGAGGCAGGGCGTCCCTCCTATGGCTACACCTTC
CASSLEAGRPSYGYTF
>TRBV18|NA|NA|TRBJ2-7
TGTGCCAGCTCACCAGAGACAGCCTCCTACGAGCAGTACTTC
CASSPETASYEQYF
>TRBV30|NA|NA|TRBJ1-2
TGTGCCTGGAGTGCCGGTGGCTACACCTTC
CAWSAGGYTF
>TRBV27|NA|NA|TRBJ1-1
TGTGCCAGCAGTTTGTTGGGACAGAACACTGAAGCTTTCTTT
CASSLLGQNTEAFF
>TRBV24-1|TRBD2|NA|TRBJ2-3
TGTGCCACCAGTGACGGTAGCGGGGGGACCACAGATACGCAGTATTTT
CATSDGSGGTTDTQYF
>TRBV29-1|TRBD1|NA|TRBJ2-7
TGCAGCGGGGGGGACAGGGGAAACTTCTACGAGCAGTACTTC
CSGGDRGNFYEQYF
>TRBV18|NA|NA|TRBJ2-7
TGTGCCAGCTCACCAAATTCCCGTCCCCTCGAGCAGTACTTC
CASSPNSRPLEQYF
>TRBV28|NA|NA|TRBJ1-1
TGTGCCAGCAGTTTATCTCCGGGGTGGACTGAAGCTTTCTTT
CASSLSPGWTEAFF
>TRBV6-5|NA|NA|TRBJ1-5
TGTGCCAGCAACCCGGGGTTTAGCAATCAGCCCCAGCATTTT
CASNPGFSNQPQHF
>TRBV7-9|NA|NA|TRBJ1-1
TGTGCCAGCAGCTTAGCGAGGGCTGCGAACACTGAAGCTTTCTTT
CASSLARAANTEAFF
>TRBV19|NA|once|TRBJ1-5
TGTGCCAGTAGTACCACTGGGGCCAATCAGCCCCAGCATTTT
CASSTTGANQPQHF